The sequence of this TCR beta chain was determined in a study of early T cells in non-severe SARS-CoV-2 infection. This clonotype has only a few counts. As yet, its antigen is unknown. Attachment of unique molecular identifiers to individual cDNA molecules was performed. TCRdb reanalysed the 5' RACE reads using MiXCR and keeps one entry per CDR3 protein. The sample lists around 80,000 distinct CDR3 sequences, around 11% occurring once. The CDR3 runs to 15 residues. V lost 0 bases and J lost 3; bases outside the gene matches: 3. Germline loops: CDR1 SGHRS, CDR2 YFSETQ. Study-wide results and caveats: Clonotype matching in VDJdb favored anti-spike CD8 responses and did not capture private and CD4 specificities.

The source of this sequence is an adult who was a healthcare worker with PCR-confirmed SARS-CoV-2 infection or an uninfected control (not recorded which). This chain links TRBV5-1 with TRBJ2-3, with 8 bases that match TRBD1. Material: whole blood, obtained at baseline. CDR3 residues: CASSLAQGATDTQYF. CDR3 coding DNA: TGCGCCAGCAGCTTGGCGCAGGGGGCTACAGATACGCAGTATTTT.